This TCR beta chain was retrieved from a study of regulatory T cells in long-lasting Graves disease. Investigators prepared the TCR beta libraries by applying iRepertoire HTBI primers and Arm-PCR of CDR3 regions. From the multiplex PCR reads, TCRdb called clonotypes with MiXCR, one entry per CDR3 protein. This sample has roughly 560,000 distinct CDR3 sequences; roughly a sixth occur once, and the top ten carry around a quarter. Time point reported: newly diagnosed GD, antithyroid drugs for less than 3 months. Following extraction of RNA from PBMCs, that RNA was used to make the TCR library. Study-level results: Among the persistent patients, about 3,000 public clonotypes were shared, more than the approximately 970 shared among new patients.

This clonotype was seen a handful of times. What it binds is unknown. These same records also appear under a second study, on T cells in Graves' hyperthyroidism and ophthalmopathy. That paper states: A first-round RT-PCR of the TCR CDR3 used the HTBI primer set. From stable hyperthyroidism, ophthalmopathy was separated by a 13 V-J model.

The sequence was collected from a middle-aged woman with Graves disease. Specimen: peripheral blood mononuclear cells (PBMCs), collected at new diagnosis, from a patient treated with antithyroid drugs.

The DNA of the CDR3 is TGTGCCAGCAGCCCTAGACAGGGTCGGGACACAGATACGCAGTATTTT. Translating gives CASSPRQGRDTDTQYF. V usage is TRBV7-9 and J usage is TRBJ2-3, with 7 bases aligning to TRBD1. V dropped 5 bases and J dropped 2; count of bases not matched to a gene: 10. Germline lookup yields CDR1 SEHNR and CDR2 FQNEAQ (reference sequence). The CDR3 spans 16 residues.